This TCR beta chain was observed in a study of OX40 agonist ivuxolimab in advanced cancers. Background for the entire study: Ivuxolimab, which targeted the costimulatory receptor OX40 (CD134), was an agonistic, fully human IgG2 monoclonal antibody. Intravenous ivuxolimab was administered to patients every 2 weeks at six dose levels: 0.01, 0.1, 0.3, 1.5, 3 and 10 mg/kg. Of the 50 or so patients in dose escalation, 19 had hepatocellular carcinoma, some 15 had melanoma, 9 had renal cell carcinoma and 9 had head and neck cancer. In the dose-escalation cohort, 70% to 90% of patients were male, and the mean age was roughly 60 years with a range of about 20 to 80. Prior anti-PD-1, anti-PD-L1 or anti-CTLA-4 therapy was permitted, and approximately 41% of dose-escalation patients had received checkpoint inhibitors. Partial responses occurred in three dose-escalation patients: two with cutaneous melanoma and one with hepatocellular carcinoma. Peripheral TCRbeta sequencing aimed to test whether ivuxolimab altered TCR sequence diversity and caused clonal T-cell expansion. The paper covers the monotherapy dose-escalation part of the phase I ivuxolimab trial, which included N of about 50 patients. What the work shows at the level of the full study, not this receptor alone: After ivuxolimab, CD8+ T cells had more expanded clones than CD4+ T cells on average. Low levels of normalized T-cell clonal expansion were also seen in some patients who did not respond. In the 0.1-3.0 mg/kg groups, partial responders had among the lowest normalized peripheral clonal expansion, particularly in CD8+ T cells. Which antigens the clonally expanded peripheral T cells were specific for was not determined. At doses of 0.1 to 3.0 mg/kg, clonal expansion of both CD4+ and CD8+ blood T cells was observed from baseline to week 6.

Concerning this clone itself: The clone's antigen remains unknown. No base-level quality is on record; no much larger clone is a single base apart.

To sequence the TCRbeta CDR3 region, genomic DNA was isolated from the sorted cells. TCRbeta CDR3 regions were sequenced using the immunoSEQ Assay. TCRdb took over this immuneACCESS table, retaining in-frame rearrangements with V and J assigned. Such tables are incomplete; in checked studies, under half of the missing clones stem from an unresolved V gene, and the remainder is unexplained. The sample table records about 43,000 clones; roughly 86% of these occur just once. About 15% of the sample goes to the ten largest clones. The CDR3 numbers 14 residues from cysteine through phenylalanine. CDR3 DNA is the only sequence kept; it has 42 bases, read in frame from the first base. The germline ends are 9 bases apart after V is trimmed by 3 bases and J by 0 bases. From the germline V gene (reference sequence), CDR1 is SGHNT and CDR2 is YYREEE. Patients with autoimmune disease history or receiving systemic immunosuppression were excluded from the trial. Peripheral blood for TCR sequencing was collected from all dose cohorts at baseline, on cycle 4 day 1, and on cycle 7 day 1. The samples were drawn from a first-in-human, open-label, multicenter phase I dose-escalation trial of ivuxolimab. The trial enrolled adults with locally advanced or metastatic head and neck squamous cell, hepatocellular, melanoma or renal cell carcinoma. Before TCR sequencing, CD4+ T cells and CD8+ T cells were sorted from peripheral blood as separate populations.

The sequence derives from an adult with an advanced solid tumor such as melanoma, head and neck, liver or kidney cancer. Recombination linked TRBV5-4 to TRBJ1-1; the best D guess is TRBD1, with 6 bases matching. The specimen comprised CD4+ or CD8+ T cells sorted from blood, sampled in a trial of the OX40 agonist ivuxolimab. The sequenced DNA: TGTGCCAGCAGCTGGGACATTCTGAACACTGAAGCTTTCTTT. This gives the protein CASSWDILNTEAFF.